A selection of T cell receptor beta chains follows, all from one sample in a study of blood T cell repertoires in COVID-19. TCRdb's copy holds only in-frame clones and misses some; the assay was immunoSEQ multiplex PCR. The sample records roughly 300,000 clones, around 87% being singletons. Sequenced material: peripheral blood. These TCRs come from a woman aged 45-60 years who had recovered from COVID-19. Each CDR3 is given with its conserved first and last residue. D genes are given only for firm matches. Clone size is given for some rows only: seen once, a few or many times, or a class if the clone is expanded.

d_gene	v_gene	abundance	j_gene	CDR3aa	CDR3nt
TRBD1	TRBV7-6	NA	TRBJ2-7	CASSLGGTGIDEQYF	TGTGCCAGCAGCTTAGGTGGGACAGGGATCGACGAGCAGTACTTC
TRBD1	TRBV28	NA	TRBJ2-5	CASSLGRFDRGRGETQYF	TGTGCCAGCAGTTTGGGGAGATTTGACAGGGGGCGCGGGGAGACCCAGTACTTC
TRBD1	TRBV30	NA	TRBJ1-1	CAWSVITGGISEAFF	TGTGCCTGGAGTGTAATCACAGGGGGGATATCTGAAGCTTTCTTT
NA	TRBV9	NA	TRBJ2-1	CASSTRLRRGEQFF	TGTGCCAGCAGCACCCGACTCCGGCGGGGTGAGCAGTTCTTC
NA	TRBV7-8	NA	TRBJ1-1	CASSWRLNTEAFF	TGTGCCAGCAGCTGGAGGCTAAACACTGAAGCTTTCTTT
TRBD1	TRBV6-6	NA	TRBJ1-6	CASRTLTGAYNSPLHF	TGTGCCAGCAGGACACTAACAGGGGCCTATAATTCACCCCTCCACTTT
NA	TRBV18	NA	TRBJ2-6	CASSPKIGLLAGANVLTF	TGTGCCAGCTCACCAAAGATCGGGTTACTGGCTGGGGCCAACGTCCTGACTTTC
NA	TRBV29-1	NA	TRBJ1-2	CSVSGPAAAVYGYTF	TGCAGCGTATCCGGGCCAGCGGCCGCCGTCTATGGCTACACCTTC
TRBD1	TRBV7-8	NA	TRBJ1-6	CASSSTGSSSPLHF	TGTGCCAGCAGTTCGACAGGGTCCTCTTCACCCCTCCACTTT
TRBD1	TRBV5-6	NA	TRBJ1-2	CASSLVVTGDHGYTF	TGTGCCAGCAGCTTGGTGGTGACAGGGGACCATGGCTACACCTTC
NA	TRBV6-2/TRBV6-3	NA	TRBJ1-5	CASSLLAGASNQPQHF	TGTGCCAGCAGTTTGTTGGCGGGGGCGAGCAATCAGCCCCAGCATTTT
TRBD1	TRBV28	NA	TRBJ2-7	CASNRDRGFYEQYF	TGTGCCAGCAACCGGGACAGGGGTTTCTACGAGCAGTACTTC
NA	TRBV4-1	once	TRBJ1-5	CASSQPDRGNQPQHF	TGCGCCAGCAGCCAACCGGACAGAGGCAATCAGCCCCAGCATTTT
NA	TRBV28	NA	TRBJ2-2	CASPSANTGELFF	TGTGCCAGTCCCTCAGCGAACACCGGGGAGCTGTTTTTT
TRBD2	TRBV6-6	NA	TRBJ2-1	CASSRIAGSIYNEQFF	TGTGCCAGCAGTCGAATAGCGGGGAGTATATACAATGAGCAGTTCTTC
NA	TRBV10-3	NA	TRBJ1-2	CAISDPGSANGYTF	TGTGCCATCAGTGACCCCGGGTCCGCTAATGGCTACACCTTC
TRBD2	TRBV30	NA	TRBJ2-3	CAWSATGTSGRLDTQYF	TGTGCCTGGAGTGCTACCGGGACTAGCGGGAGGCTAGATACGCAGTATTTT
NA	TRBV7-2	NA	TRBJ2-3	CASSFHGGRVDTQYF	TGTGCCAGCAGCTTTCACGGGGGGCGTGTAGATACGCAGTATTTT
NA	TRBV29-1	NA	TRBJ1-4	CSVKEGSETNEKLFF	TGCAGCGTTAAGGAGGGGTCCGAAACTAATGAAAAACTGTTTTTT
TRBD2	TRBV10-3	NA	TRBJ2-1	CATWTSGDGEQFF	TGTGCCACTTGGACTAGCGGGGATGGTGAGCAGTTCTTC
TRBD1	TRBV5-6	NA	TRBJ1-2	CASSRDREGYGYTF	TGTGCCAGCAGCCGGGACAGGGAAGGTTATGGCTACACCTTC
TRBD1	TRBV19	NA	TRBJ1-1	CASSRDRGTEAFF	TGTGCCAGTAGTAGAGACAGGGGGACTGAAGCTTTCTTT
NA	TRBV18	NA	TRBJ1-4	CASSPRSPGGEKLFF	TGTGCCAGCTCACCCCGCAGCCCGGGAGGCGAAAAACTGTTTTTT
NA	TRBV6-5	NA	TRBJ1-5	CASSYVPAGPQHF	TGTGCCAGCAGTTACGTTCCGGCGGGGCCCCAGCATTTT
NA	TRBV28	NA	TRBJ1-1	CASSLTGLEAFF	TGTGCCAGCAGTTTAACAGGCCTAGAAGCTTTCTTT
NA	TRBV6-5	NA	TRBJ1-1	CASSYSPMNTEAFF	TGTGCCAGCAGTTACTCTCCCATGAACACTGAAGCTTTCTTT
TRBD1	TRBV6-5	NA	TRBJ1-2	CASSTGDTNYGYTF	TGTGCCAGCAGCACAGGGGATACTAACTATGGCTACACCTTC
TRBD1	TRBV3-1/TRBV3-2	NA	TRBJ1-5	CATPATGMVGNQPQHF	TGTGCCACCCCGGCGACAGGGATGGTTGGCAATCAGCCCCAGCATTTT
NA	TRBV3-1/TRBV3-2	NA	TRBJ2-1	CASSRPAGRSYNEQFF	TGTGCCAGCAGCCGCCCTGCAGGGCGGTCCTACAATGAGCAGTTCTTC